The 16 T cell receptor beta chains given below trace back to one sample, sequenced in a study of shared clonotypes between healthy human individuals. Profiling relied on immunoSEQ multiplex PCR, and the TCRdb table lists in-frame clones only, not all of them. The sample carries about 470,000 clones, roughly three quarters recorded once. Sequencing was carried out using PBMCs. The receptor source for this set is a woman between 40 and 55 years old in good health. Some clones in this sample may be carry-over from other donors' samples.

The rearrangement links TRBV5-4 to TRBJ2-1, with 7 bases aligning to TRBD1. CDR1 is SGHNT and CDR2 is YYREEE in the germline V gene (reference sequence). This CDR3 spans 15 amino acids. V shed 0 bases, J shed 2 bases, and the junction held 2 bases outside the gene matches. The CDR3: CASSLDRGAYNEQFF. CDR3 nucleotide sequence: TGTGCCAGCAGCTTGGACAGGGGAGCCTACAATGAGCAGTTCTTC.

The chain is built from TRBV5-4 and TRBJ2-7, with unresolved D. This CDR3 is built from 13 residues. From germline, CDR1 is SGHNT and CDR2 YYREEE (reference sequence). Trimming removed 0 bases from V and 4 bases from J, with 8 bases in between. The DNA of the CDR3 is TGTGCCAGCAGCTTGGACCGGCAATACGAGCAGTACTTC. Its protein product is CASSLDRQYEQYF.

A note on this clone: Other DNA sequences in this sample translate to the same CDR3. V is TRBV4-2 and J is TRBJ2-1; D not certain. The V gene lost 0 bases and the J gene lost 9 bases, with 9 bases spanning the gap. Germline V CDR1 and CDR2: LGHNA, YNFKEQ. The length of the CDR3 is 13 residues. The CDR3 loop reads CASSQDRAVEQFF. The CDR3, as DNA: TGTGCCAGCAGCCAAGATCGGGCAGTTGAGCAGTTCTTC.

For the CDR3, the DNA is TGTGCCAGCAGTCCAGATAAGACGTGGGTTCACACTGAAGCTTTCTTT. It specifies CASSPDKTWVHTEAFF. The chain combines TRBV27 with TRBJ1-1, with D uncertain. V dropped 5 bases and J dropped 3 bases, with 19 bases sitting between them. This CDR3 is 16 amino acids long. The V gene's germline CDR1 is MNHEY and CDR2 SMNVEV (reference sequence).

The gene calls are TRBV27 and TRBJ1-1; D is unclear. Germline V CDR1 and CDR2: MNHEY, SMNVEV (reference sequence). This CDR3 spans 13 amino acids. V was cut by 3 bases and J by 2 bases, with 7 bases left in between. CDR3 loop: CASSLGINTEAFF. CDR3 bases: TGTGCCAGCAGTTTGGGGATCAACACTGAAGCTTTCTTT.

V gene TRBV5-8 combines with J gene TRBJ1-3; unclear D gene. V dropped 2 bases and J dropped 1 base, with 13 bases sitting between them. The CDR3 contains 16 residues. Germline V CDR1 and CDR2: SGHTS, YDEGEE. The CDR3 bases are TGTGCCAGCAGCTTAGGCAGGACCCTTTCTGGAAACACCATATATTTT. This codes for CASSLGRTLSGNTIYF.

This chain uses TRBV15 with TRBJ2-7; D is undetermined. Germline V gene sequence: CDR1 LNHNV, CDR2 YYDKDF (reference sequence). V was shortened by 0 bases and J by 0 bases, with 6 bases between the two germline ends. The CDR3 is made up of 14 amino acids. CDR3 sequence reads: CATSRDKSSYEQYF. The DNA for the CDR3 is TGTGCCACCAGCAGAGACAAAAGCTCCTACGAGCAGTACTTC.

V usage is TRBV18 and J usage is TRBJ1-2; possible D gene TRBD1, 6 bases. The CDR3 loop spans 14 amino acids. V shed 2 bases and J shed 3 bases, with 10 bases lying between them. The V gene's germline CDR1 is KGHSH and CDR2 LQKENI. The CDR3 is CASSPTYRDYGYTF. In DNA, the CDR3 is TGTGCCAGCTCACCAACCTACAGGGACTATGGCTACACCTTC.

This clone was counted ten times or more. The V gene is TRBV29-1, the J gene TRBJ1-2, with a tentative D call TRBD1 (5 bases). Germline CDR1 is SQVTM and CDR2 is ANQGSEA. The germline V and J ends were trimmed by 3 bases and 8 bases, with 16 bases remaining between them. The CDR3 sequence is 13 residues long. This chain's CDR3 is CSVDIAGTGGYTF. The DNA for the CDR3 is TGCAGCGTTGACATTGCGGGTACAGGCGGCTACACCTTC. Looking up the rest from reference TRBV29-1 and TRBJ1-2 gives the full variable domain: SAVISQKPSRDICQRGTSLTIQCQVDSQVTMMFWYRQQPGQSLTLIATANQGSEATYESGFVIDKFPISRPNLTFSTLTVSNMSPEDSSIYLCSVDIAGTGGYTFGSGTRLTVV.

This sequence joins TRBV6-6 and TRBJ2-1, with 8 bases identical to TRBD2. Germline trimming cut 5 bases from V and 3 bases from J; bases unmatched to any gene: 9. The CDR3 contains 16 residues. The germline V gene encodes CDR1 MNHNY and CDR2 SVGAGI (reference sequence). CDR3 coding DNA: TGTGCCAGCAGTCCGCCGGGGGCGGGGGGCTACAATGAGCAGTTCTTC. Translating gives CASSPPGAGGYNEQFF.

This clone has a handful of counts. V and J are TRBV18 and TRBJ2-5, with 9 bases fitting TRBD1. CDR3 length: 14 amino acids. V trimming: 3 bases; J trimming: 5 bases; junction bases outside the gene matches: 4. Per germline, CDR1 KGHSH and CDR2 LQKENI. The CDR3 region is CASSPGTGLETQYF. The CDR3 DNA sequence: TGTGCCAGCTCACCGGGGACAGGGTTGGAGACCCAGTACTTC.

V and J are TRBV7-6 and TRBJ2-5; TRBD2 might be the D (6 bases). Germline V gene sequence: CDR1 SGHVS, CDR2 FNYEAQ. CDR3 length: 14 amino acids. Trimming pared 2 bases from V and 5 bases from J, leaving 12 bases between. CDR3 region: CASSLRGGLETQYF. The CDR3 bases are TGTGCCAGCAGCTTACGAGGAGGGTTGGAGACCCAGTACTTC.

J is TRBJ2-3 and V is TRBV11-3, with 8 bases identical to TRBD1. Germline V gene lookup returns CDR1 SGHNT and CDR2 YENEEA. The CDR3 contains 14 residues. With V trimmed by 1 base and J by 5 bases, 2 bases remained unmatched. The chain's CDR3 is CASSLGTGGDTQYF. DNA for the CDR3: TGTGCCAGCAGCTTAGGTACAGGGGGAGATACGCAGTATTTT.

The genes are TRBV25-1 and TRBJ1-5, with D tentatively TRBD1 (6 bases). Germline-derived CDR1 and CDR2 are MGHDK and SYGVNS. V was pared by 1 base and J by 6 bases, with 10 bases between. The CDR3 covers 14 residues. CDR3 region: CASSEWGAGQPQHF. In DNA, the CDR3 is TGTGCCAGCAGTGAATGGGGGGCAGGTCAGCCCCAGCATTTT.

The chain uses TRBV5-6 and TRBJ2-3, with 7 bases lining up with TRBD1. The ends lost 5 bases at V and 1 base at J; junction bases unmatched: 7. Germline CDR1 reads SGHDT; CDR2 reads YYEEEE. The CDR3 covers 15 residues. CDR3 DNA sequence: TGTGCCAGCAGATCCGACAGGGCCGGCACAGATACGCAGTATTTT. It is translated as CASRSDRAGTDTQYF.

Regarding this clone: Other DNA sequences in the same sample also yield this CDR3. The V gene is TRBV18, the J gene TRBJ1-5; D may be TRBD1 (6 bases). The germline gives CDR1 KGHSH, CDR2 LQKENI. V was cut by 3 bases and J by 2 bases, with 8 bases left in between. This CDR3 region has 14 residues. The CDR3 sequence: CASSPRQGNQPQHF. CDR3 DNA: TGTGCCAGCTCACCTAGACAGGGCAATCAGCCCCAGCATTTT.